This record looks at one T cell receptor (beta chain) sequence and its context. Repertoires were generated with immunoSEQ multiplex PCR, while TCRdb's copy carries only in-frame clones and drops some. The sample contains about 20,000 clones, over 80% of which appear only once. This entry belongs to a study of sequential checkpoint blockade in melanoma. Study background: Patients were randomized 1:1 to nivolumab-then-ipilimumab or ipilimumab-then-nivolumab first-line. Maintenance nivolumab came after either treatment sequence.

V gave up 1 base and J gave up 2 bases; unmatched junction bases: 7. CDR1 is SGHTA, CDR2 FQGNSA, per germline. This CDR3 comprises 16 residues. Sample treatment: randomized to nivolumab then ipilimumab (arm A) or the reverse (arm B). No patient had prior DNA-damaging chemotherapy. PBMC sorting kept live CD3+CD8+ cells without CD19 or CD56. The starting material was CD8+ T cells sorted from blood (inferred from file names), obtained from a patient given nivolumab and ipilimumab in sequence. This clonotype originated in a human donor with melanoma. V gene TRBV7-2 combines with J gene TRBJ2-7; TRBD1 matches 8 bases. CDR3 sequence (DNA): TGTGCCAGCAGCTTAGGGGTCAGGGGGCAGCCCTACGAGCAGTACTTC. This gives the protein CASSLGVRGQPYEQYF.